This T cell receptor beta chain was recovered during a study of B cell selection in AIRE deficiency. Whole-study results and caveats: TCRbeta-only data showed 30% to 45% of shared healthy Treg sequences in healthy Tconv. CDR3s were shorter in shared Treg sequences, reflecting few non-templated nucleotide insertions.

Regulatory T cells were sorted as CD4+CD25hiCD127low/negative cells. Remarks on this clone: Its matching antigen is unknown. A read error may account for a junction end that differs from germline.

Germline V gene lookup returns CDR1 SGHNT and CDR2 YYREEE (reference sequence). The CDR3 is 14 residues long. Sequenced by immunoSEQ multiplex PCR; TCRdb stores in-frame clones only, minus some. The data contain 20,000 to 25,000 clones, nearly 95% of them singletons. The sequencing input was CD4+CD25+ Tregs sorted from PBMCs. The sequence was collected from a human donor in good health. The chain employs TRBV5-4 and TRBJ1-4; no definite D call. The CDR3 reads CASSLERGNEKLFF. The CDR3, as DNA: TGCGCCAGCAGCTTGGAGAGAGGGAATGAAAAACTGTTTTTT.